These 3 T cell receptor beta chains were sequenced from one sample in a study of Tregs in tolerant kidney transplant recipients. Here immunoSEQ multiplex PCR was the method, and the copy in TCRdb shows in-frame clones only, minus some. This repertoire comprises about 30,000 clones; its ten largest clones make up over 13%. The sample consisted of CD8+ T cells from blood, taken before the transplant. The receptors were sampled from a human donor who received a combined kidney and bone marrow transplant.

In the case of this clone: Coverage ceases 3 residues before the CDR3 finishes, and the germline J gene fills in the end. The chain has TRBV6-2 or TRBV6-3 and TRBJ2-7, with 9 bases that match TRBD2. The germline V gene encodes CDR1 MNHEY and CDR2 SVGEGT. The trim removed 5 bases at V and 4 bases at J, leaving 12 bases unmatched. This CDR3 spans 16 amino acids. Incomplete CDR3 DNA: TGTGCCAGCAGTGTCCCCCTAGCGGGAATTGGTTACGAG. Its protein product is CASSVPLAGIGYE. The whole CDR3 protein is CASSVPLAGIGYEQYF.

Comment on this clone: The read halts 3 residues ahead of the CDR3 end, with the missing end drawn from the germline J gene. V gene TRBV29-1 combines with J gene TRBJ2-2, with TRBD1 matching 11 bases. There are 13 residues in the CDR3. The germline gives CDR1 SQVTM, CDR2 ANQGSEA. The ends lost 4 bases at V and 6 bases at J; junction bases unmatched: 1. CDR3 amino acids: CSVVGQGAGELFF. The covered CDR3 bases are TGCAGCGTTGTGGGACAGGGGGCCGGGGAG.

Details on this clone: The sequence runs out 3 residues before the end of the CDR3; the remainder is reconstructed from the germline J gene. The chain has TRBV18 and TRBJ2-1, with 10 bases that match TRBD1. This CDR3 region has 15 residues. V trimming: 0 bases; J trimming: 7 bases; junction bases outside the gene matches: 3. Germline lookup yields CDR1 KGHSH and CDR2 LQKENI. The sequenced CDR3 bases are TGTGCCAGCTCACCACCGGGACAGGGGTTTAATGAG. It is translated as CASSPPGQGFNE. The complete CDR3 sequence is CASSPPGQGFNEQFF.